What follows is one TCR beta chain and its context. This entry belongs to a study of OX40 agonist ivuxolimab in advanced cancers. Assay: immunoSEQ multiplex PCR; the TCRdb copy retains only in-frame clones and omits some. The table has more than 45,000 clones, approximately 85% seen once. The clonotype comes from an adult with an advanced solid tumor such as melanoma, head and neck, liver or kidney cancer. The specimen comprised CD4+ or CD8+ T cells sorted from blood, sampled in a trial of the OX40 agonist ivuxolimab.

CDR3 sequence: CASSLRDSGGYEQFF. The CDR3 bases are TGTGCCAGCAGTCTCCGGGACAGCGGAGGCTATGAGCAGTTCTTC. J is TRBJ2-1 and V is TRBV6-5; 7 bases fit TRBD1. Trimming cost V 5 bases and J 8 bases; bases outside gene matches: 12. Germline CDR1 MNHEY, CDR2 SVGAGI. This CDR3 region has 15 residues.